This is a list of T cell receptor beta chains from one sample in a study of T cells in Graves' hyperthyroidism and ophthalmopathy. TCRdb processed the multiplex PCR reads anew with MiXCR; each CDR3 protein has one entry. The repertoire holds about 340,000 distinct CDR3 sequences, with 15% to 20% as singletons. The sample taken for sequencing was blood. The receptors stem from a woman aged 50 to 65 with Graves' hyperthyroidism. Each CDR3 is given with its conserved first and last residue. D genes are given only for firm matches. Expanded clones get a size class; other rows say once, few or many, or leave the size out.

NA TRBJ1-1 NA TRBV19 CASNLGGAEDTEAFF TGTGCCAGCAATTTGGGGGGGGCCGAGGACACTGAAGCTTTCTTT
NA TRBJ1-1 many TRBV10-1 CASKAYQGTEAFF TGCGCCAGCAAGGCTTATCAGGGCACTGAAGCTTTCTTT
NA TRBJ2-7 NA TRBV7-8 CASGLPRGRLYEQYF TGTGCCAGCGGCTTGCCCAGGGGTCGACTTTACGAGCAGTACTTC
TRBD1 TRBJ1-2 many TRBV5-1 CASSLNPGGDYGYTF TGCGCCAGCAGCTTGAACCCAGGGGGCGACTATGGCTACACCTTC
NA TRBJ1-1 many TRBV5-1 CASRTMEPLRTEAFF TGCGCCAGCAGAACGATGGAGCCCCTCCGCACTGAAGCTTTCTTT
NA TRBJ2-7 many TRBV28 CASSFPGLSYEQYF TGTGCCAGCAGTTTCCCGGGATTATCGTACGAGCAGTACTTC
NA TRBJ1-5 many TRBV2 CASNPSNGNQPQHF TGTGCCAGCAACCCATCAAACGGCAATCAGCCCCAGCATTTT
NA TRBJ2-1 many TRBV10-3 CAISGPPRTRGDEQFF TGTGCCATCAGTGGCCCGCCCCGGACTAGGGGGGATGAGCAGTTCTTC
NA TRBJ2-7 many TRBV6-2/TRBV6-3 CASSYSPIRETYEQYF TGTGCCAGCAGTTACTCGCCGATCCGGGAGACCTACGAGCAGTACTTC
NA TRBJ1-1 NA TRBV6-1 CASTDDGGAGTEAFF TGTGCCAGCACCGACGACGGGGGCGCGGGTACTGAAGCTTTCTTT
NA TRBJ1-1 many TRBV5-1 CASSLADPVGEAFF TGCGCCAGCAGCTTGGCGGATCCTGTTGGGGAAGCTTTCTTT
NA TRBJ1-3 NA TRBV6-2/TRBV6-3 CASSYARNTIYF TGTGCCAGCAGTTACGCCCGAAACACCATATATTTT
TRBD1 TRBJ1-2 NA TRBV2 CATRQGANYGYTF TGTGCCACAAGACAGGGAGCCAACTATGGCTACACCTTC
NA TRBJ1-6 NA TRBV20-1 CGAREIGPGDSPLHF TGCGGTGCTAGAGAAATCGGCCCCGGGGATTCACCCCTCCACTTT
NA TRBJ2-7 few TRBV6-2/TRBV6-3 CASSYGGPGQGVYEQYF TGTGCCAGCAGTTACGGGGGGCCGGGGCAGGGCGTCTACGAGCAGTACTTC
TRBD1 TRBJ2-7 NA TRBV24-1 CATSGTGNSGEQYF TGTGCCACCAGTGGGACAGGGAATTCCGGCGAGCAGTACTTC
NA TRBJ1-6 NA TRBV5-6 CASSLVGKGSPLHF TGTGCCAGCAGCTTGGTGGGGAAAGGTTCACCCCTCCACTTT
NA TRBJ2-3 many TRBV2 CASSEVDIGSTDTQYF TGTGCCAGCAGTGAAGTGGACATTGGTAGCACAGATACGCAGTATTTT
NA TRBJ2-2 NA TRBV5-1 CASSLFGGLSNTGELFF TGCGCCAGCAGCTTGTTCGGGGGCCTCTCGAACACCGGGGAGCTGTTTTTT
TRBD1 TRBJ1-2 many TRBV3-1 CASSHGTENYGYTF TGTGCCAGCAGCCACGGGACAGAAAACTATGGCTACACCTTC
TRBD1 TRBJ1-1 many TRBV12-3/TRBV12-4 CASSKQGADTEAFF TGTGCCAGCAGTAAACAGGGGGCGGACACTGAAGCTTTCTTT
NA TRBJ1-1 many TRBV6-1 CASSRGADTEAFF TGTGCCAGCAGCAGGGGAGCGGATACTGAAGCTTTCTTT
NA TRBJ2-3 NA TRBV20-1 CSARVRLREGTDTQYF TGCAGTGCTAGAGTCCGGCTCAGGGAAGGAACAGATACGCAGTATTTT
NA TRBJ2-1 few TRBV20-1 CSATGDPVVNEQFF TGCAGTGCTACCGGGGACCCGGTAGTTAATGAGCAGTTCTTC
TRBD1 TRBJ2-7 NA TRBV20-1 CSAQTGSEDEQYF TGCAGTGCCCAGACAGGGTCGGAGGACGAGCAGTACTTC
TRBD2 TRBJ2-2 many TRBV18 CASSPYLAGNTGELFF TGTGCCAGCTCACCTTATCTAGCGGGGAACACCGGGGAGCTGTTTTTT